These 6 T cell receptor beta chains were sequenced from one sample in a study of Ad26.COV2.S vaccination and SARS-CoV-2 variants. As for treatment: roughly 18 received Ad26.COV2.S at low or high dose, single or two shots; about five received placebo; per-sample allocation not given. After the first vaccine or placebo injection, samples were drawn on day 63. The data were produced by immunoSEQ multiplex PCR, yet TCRdb's version contains in-frame clones alone and is incomplete. The table lists 350,000 to 450,000 clones, around 87% of them singletons. The material was peripheral blood, obtained in a trial of Ad26.COV2.S vaccine versus placebo. The receptors originated from a person between 18 and 65 years old who received the Ad26.COV2.S COVID-19 vaccine or a placebo.

The J gene is TRBJ1-1, the V gene TRBV12-3 or TRBV12-4; D is unresolved. The CDR3 runs 13 residues. The V end lost 4 bases, the J end lost 5 bases, and 11 bases lay between the germline ends. CDR3 DNA sequence: TGTGCCAGCAGTTATAGATATGAGACTGAAGCTTTCTTT. The encoded protein is CASSYRYETEAFF.

The chain is built from TRBV29-1 and TRBJ2-3; D unresolved. This CDR3 has 10 residues. Trimming stripped 7 bases from V and 5 bases from J, with 7 bases between. The germline CDR1 and CDR2 sequences are SQVTM and ANQGSEA. The DNA for the CDR3 is TGCAGCGCGTTGGAAGATACGCAGTATTTT. This translates into CSALEDTQYF.

V and J are TRBV2 and TRBJ2-7; D is unclear. V dropped 4 bases and J dropped 2 bases, with 12 bases sitting between them. The germline V gene has CDR1 SNHLY and CDR2 FYNNEI. The CDR3 length is 14 residues. The CDR3 sequence is CASSGTPTPYEQYF. The CDR3 DNA sequence: TGTGCCAGCAGTGGGACCCCTACCCCCTACGAGCAGTACTTC.

Only a few counts were recorded for this clone. The chain is built from TRBV9 and TRBJ1-5; a possible D gene is TRBD1 (5 bases). The germline gives CDR1 SGDLS, CDR2 YYNGEE. Trimming removed 3 bases at V and 5 bases at J, with 12 bases between. There are 14 residues in the CDR3. The CDR3 loop reads CASSARDEDQPQHF. The CDR3 DNA is TGTGCCAGCAGCGCCCGGGACGAGGATCAGCCCCAGCATTTT.

Concerning this clone: The sample has other DNA sequences that encode this CDR3 too. The chain is built from TRBV5-6 and TRBJ1-4, with a possible D match to TRBD1 (5 bases). CDR1 is SGHDT, CDR2 YYEEEE, per germline. V was clipped by 0 bases and J by 8 bases, with 11 bases between them. The CDR3 has 14 residues. The CDR3 region is CASSLGQGGEKLFF. CDR3 sequence (DNA): TGTGCCAGCAGCTTGGGGCAGGGTGGGGAAAAACTGTTTTTT.

The chain recombines TRBV3-1 (or the pseudogene TRBV3-2) with TRBJ2-7, with 8 bases fitting TRBD1. Germline loops: CDR1 LGHDT, CDR2 YNNKEL (reference sequence). The CDR3 spans 17 residues. Trimming took 2 bases from V and 2 from J; bases not matched to a gene: 11. The CDR3 DNA sequence: TGTGCCAGCAGCCAACCCAGGTCTGACAGGGGAACCTACGAGCAGTACTTC. Its protein product is CASSQPRSDRGTYEQYF.